This T cell receptor beta chain was found in a study of blood T cell repertoires in COVID-19 (TCRdb year 2020). Notes on the research overall: Samples from collaborators originated in the United States, Italy and Spain and spanned both the acute and convalescent phases of COVID-19. Where HLA class I and class II types were available, the types were taken from metadata supplied by the sample provider, not from assay-based typing. A de-identified subject ID, COVID-19 status, age in years and sex were almost always included in the sample metadata. The material from the prospective study consisted of cDNA or gDNA derived from T cells, B-cell-depleted T cells, or PBMCs. Deeply sampled blood TCRbeta repertoires from subjects exposed to, actively infected with, or recovered from COVID-19 were included in the dataset. The samples were drawn from the first 160 participants of the ongoing ImmuneRACE study and from over 950 subjects provided by 6 global collaborators. The repertoires were made available in a free public database intended to serve as a resource for research on the immune response to SARS-CoV-2. Study-wide conclusions, independent of this receptor: How much clinical and demographic metadata was included differed by source and by participant, and the metadata was provided uncurated.

V lost 6 bases and J lost 5 bases, and the count of bases not matched to a germline gene is 15. Based on the germline V gene (reference sequence), the CDR1 and CDR2 sequences are SEHNR and FQNEAQ. From its cysteine to its phenylalanine, the CDR3 spans 17 amino acids. Just CDR3 DNA is preserved here, 51 bases in frame from base 1. Each collaborating institution followed its own protocols to collect whole blood in K2EDTA tubes. For TCRbeta analysis, collaborator samples were shipped as frozen whole blood, as isolated PBMCs, or as DNA extracted from either sample type. Worth noting for this clone: The target of this receptor is not known. Base qualities are missing; no much larger clone stands one base away.

TCRbeta CDR3 regions were amplified from genomic DNA by means of the immunoSEQ Assay, a bias-controlled multiplex PCR. The authors' pipeline ran thus. The number of nucleated cells in each sample was estimated from the amplification of reference gene primers within the assay. To quantify the absolute abundance of each unique TCRbeta CDR3 rearrangement, sequence reads were collapsed and filtered. For each sample, productive Simpson clonality was calculated by taking the square root of Simpson's diversity index across productive rearrangements. TCRdb holds this immuneACCESS table with in-frame rearrangements only. Some clones are missing; in checked studies, unresolved V genes explain under half, and the rest has no known cause. From that table come the V and J calls and clone size; the DNA was used to work out D and trimming. The sample records roughly 150,000 clones, approximately 83% of which are singletons. Roughly 11% of the sample is in the top ten clones.

The clonotype comes from a man in his sixties or seventies with active or convalescent COVID-19. The material sequenced was peripheral blood. The rearrangement combines TRBV7-9 with TRBJ2-2, and 7 bases in between align with TRBD1. The DNA is TGTGCCAGCAGTGGCCTCCCGGGACAGTCTATTACCGGGGAGCTGTTTTTT. Translated, it reads CASSGLPGQSITGELFF.